The clone carrying this T cell receptor (beta chain) was recorded a few times. Its antigen is unidentified. These data belong to a study of blood T cells in healthy people across ages. Study outcomes and limitations: Because donor CMV status was unknown, expanded clonotype changes were possibly confounded.

The use of a sample-barcoded 5' primer and a J-beta primer mix characterized a second PCR of roughly 6 to 12 cycles. TCRdb independently ran MiXCR on the 5' RACE reads; one entry per CDR3 protein. The data show 500,000 to 550,000 distinct CDR3 sequences, around 24% seen once. Germline-derived CDR1 and CDR2 are MDHEN and SYDVKM. V was trimmed by 1 base and J by 6 bases, leaving 9 bases between them. This CDR3 spans 14 amino acids. Each sample used at least 6.5 million PBMCs. These data are also associated with another study on T cells of mothers and their children.

The specimen sequenced was blood. The chain carries TRBV28 and TRBJ2-2; D is unresolved. This clonotype was obtained from a boy aged 5 to 17 in good health. For the CDR3, the DNA is TGTGCCAGCAGTTTATTTCCGCTCTCCGGGGAGCTGTTTTTT. Protein: CASSLFPLSGELFF.